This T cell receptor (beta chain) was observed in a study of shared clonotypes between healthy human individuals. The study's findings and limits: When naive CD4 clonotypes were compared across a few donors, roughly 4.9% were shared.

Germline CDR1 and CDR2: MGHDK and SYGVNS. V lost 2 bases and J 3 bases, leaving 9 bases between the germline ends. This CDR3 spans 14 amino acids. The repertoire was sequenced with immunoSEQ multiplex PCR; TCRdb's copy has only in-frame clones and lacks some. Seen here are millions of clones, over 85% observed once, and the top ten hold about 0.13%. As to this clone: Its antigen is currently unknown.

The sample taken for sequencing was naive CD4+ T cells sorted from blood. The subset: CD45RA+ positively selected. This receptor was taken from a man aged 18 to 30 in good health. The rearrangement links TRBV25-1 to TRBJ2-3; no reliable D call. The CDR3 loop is CASSEIPITDTQYF. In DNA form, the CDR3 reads TGTGCCAGCAGTGAAATCCCGATAACAGATACGCAGTATTTT. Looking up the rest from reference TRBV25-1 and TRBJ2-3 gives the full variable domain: EADIYQTPRYLVIGTGKKITLECSQTMGHDKMYWYQQDPGMELHLIHYSYGVNSTEKGDLSSESTVSRIRTEHFPLTLESARPSHTSQYLCASSEIPITDTQYFGPGTRLTVL.